The TCR beta chain described here comes from a study of blood T cell repertoires in COVID-19 (dated by TCRdb to about 2020). Regarding the complete study: The collaborator samples originated in the United States, Italy and Spain and spanned the acute and convalescent phases of COVID-19. Nearly every sample came with metadata listing a de-identified subject ID, COVID-19 status, age in years and sex. The samples were drawn from the first 160 participants of the ongoing ImmuneRACE study and from 1,254 subjects provided by 6 global collaborators. Where available, HLA class I and class II types were taken from metadata supplied by the sample provider and were not determined by assay-based typing. The prospective study material was composed of cDNA or gDNA derived from T cells, B-cell-depleted T cells, or PBMCs. The repertoires were released in a freely available public database intended as a resource for research on the immune response to SARS-CoV-2. Subjects who had been exposed to COVID-19, were actively infected with it, or had recovered from it provided the deeply sampled blood TCRbeta repertoires that made up the dataset. Summary of the overall study and its limitations: The quantity of clinical and demographic metadata differed by source and by participant and was supplied without curation.

Collaborating institutions collected whole blood in K2EDTA tubes following their own protocols. For TCRbeta analysis, collaborators shipped samples in one of three forms: frozen whole blood, isolated PBMCs, or DNA extracted from either of those sample types. TCRbeta CDR3 regions were amplified from genomic DNA using the immunoSEQ Assay, a bias-controlled multiplex PCR. The authors' pipeline ran thus. The number of nucleated cells in each sample was estimated by amplification of reference gene primers within the assay. To quantify the absolute abundance of each unique TCRbeta CDR3 rearrangement, sequence reads were collapsed and filtered. Productive Simpson clonality was computed per sample as the square root of Simpson's diversity index over productive rearrangements. Not all clones reach the TCRdb copy of this immuneACCESS table, which keeps in-frame sequences only. Checked studies attribute under half of the gap to unresolved V genes and leave the rest unexplained. The D gene and trimming were derived from the DNA, and the V and J assignments and clone size from that table. The sample data list more than 85,000 clones, and roughly 85% of these were observed just once. Of the sample, 18% falls within the top ten clones.

This clone was observed a handful of times. Which antigen it targets is not known. Per-base quality was not reported, and no clone a single base away is much larger than it. CDR1 SGHAT and CDR2 FQNNGV were looked up in the germline V gene. The germline ends are 13 bases apart after V is trimmed by 1 base and J by 6 bases. The CDR3 has 15 amino acids, counting the end cysteine and phenylalanine. Just CDR3 DNA is preserved here, 45 bases in frame from base 1. The sequencing sample was made of peripheral blood. This clonotype was obtained from a woman aged 55-70 years with acute or convalescent COVID-19. The sequence links TRBV11-2 to TRBJ2-1; confidence is insufficient to name the D gene. The sequenced DNA: TGTGCCAGCAGCTTAGTTCTCCACTCCATCAATGAGCAGTTCTTC. It translates as CASSLVLHSINEQFF.